These 3 T cell receptor beta chains share one sample of origin, sequenced in a study of T cell responses to AZD1222 COVID-19 vaccine. Profiling relied on immunoSEQ multiplex PCR, and the TCRdb table lists in-frame clones only, not all of them. The sample carries around 70,000 clones, 86% recorded once. The source was peripheral blood, collected on day 0 of AZD1222 vaccination. The origin of the receptors is an adult in good health.

This clone was found once. The chain recombines TRBV7-3 with TRBJ1-1; D call uncertain. The germline V and J ends were trimmed by 2 bases and 11 bases, with 15 bases remaining between them. Germline V gene data show CDR1 as SGHTA and CDR2 as FQGTGA. The CDR3 totals 13 residues. Here the CDR3 reads CASSLDNGVSAFF. The CDR3 nucleotides are TGTGCCAGCAGCTTAGACAACGGGGTGAGTGCTTTCTTT.

The chain uses TRBV11-3 and TRBJ2-2; 7 bases are a match to TRBD1. Germline loops: CDR1 SGHNT, CDR2 YENEEA. Unmatched junction bases numbered 1, after V lost 3 bases and J lost 0 bases. The CDR3 has 15 amino acids. The DNA of the CDR3 is TGTGCCAGCAGCTTTGGGACAGCGAACACCGGGGAGCTGTTTTTT. It codes for CASSFGTANTGELFF.

The J gene is TRBJ1-1, the V gene TRBV28; D unclear. V lost 2 bases to trimming and J lost 1 base, with 11 bases between them. The length of the CDR3 is 15 residues. Germline V gives CDR1 MDHEN, CDR2 SYDVKM. The CDR3 region is CASSLEAVTNTEAFF. Here the CDR3 DNA reads TGTGCCAGCAGTTTAGAGGCCGTGACGAACACTGAAGCTTTCTTT.